This T cell receptor beta chain was documented in a study of beta chain features in type 1 diabetes. The V gene's germline CDR1 is MDHEN and CDR2 SYDVKM. The trim removed 1 base at V and 2 bases at J, leaving 5 bases unmatched. The length of the CDR3 is 15 residues. Isolated RNA was reverse transcribed in full, so expressed TCRB transcripts were sequenced. Method: immunoSEQ multiplex PCR; TCRdb's copy keeps in-frame clones and lacks some. This table holds 620,000 or so clones, 15% to 19% found once. General observations from the study: Relative to healthy donors, patients appeared to have naive, central memory and Treg TCRB repertoires that were more similar.

This clone was counted between two and nine times. No antigen is known for it. The V gene is TRBV28, the J gene TRBJ2-7; 7 nucleotides line up with TRBD1. The TCR originated in a young man in good health. The sample consisted of naive CD4+ T cells from blood. The CDR3 is CASSLSPGQTYEQYF. The CDR3 coding sequence is TGTGCCAGCAGTTTATCCCCGGGACAGACCTACGAGCAGTACTTC.